The 8 T cell receptor beta chains presented below share a single source sample, sequenced in a study of shared clonotypes between healthy human individuals. CD8 cells classed as naive were CD45RO-negative and positively selected for CCR7, excluding terminally differentiated effector memory CD45RA+ cells. TCRdb's copy holds only in-frame clones and misses some; the assay was immunoSEQ multiplex PCR. This sample carries about 680,000 clones, about 91% of them seen once, and the ten largest clones take roughly 22%. Sequenced input: naive CD8+ T cells sorted from blood. The receptors come from a man aged 25 to 45 in good health.

Note on this clone: The same CDR3 arises from other DNA sequences in this sample as well. The V call is TRBV7-9, the J call TRBJ1-5; unclear D gene. CDR1 SEHNR and CDR2 FQNEAQ come from the germline V gene (reference sequence). V was trimmed by 1 base and J by 1 base, leaving 2 bases between them. CDR3 length: 13 residues. CDR3 sequence (DNA): TGTGCCAGCAGCTTAGAAAGCAATCAGCCCCAGCATTTT. As protein: CASSLESNQPQHF.

The rearrangement joins TRBV10-3 to TRBJ2-7; tentative D call: TRBD2 (5 bases). There are 15 residues in the CDR3. Germline V CDR1 and CDR2: ENHRY, SYGVKD. The germline V and J ends were trimmed by 3 bases and 5 bases, with 17 bases remaining between them. CDR3 region: CAISDRLGVKNEQYF. The CDR3 bases are TGTGCCATCAGTGATCGTCTGGGAGTAAAAAACGAGCAGTACTTC.

This rearrangement joins TRBV9 to TRBJ2-7; 7 nucleotides agree with TRBD2. J gave up 0 bases and V 4 bases, and 7 bases lay outside the gene matches. There are 15 residues in the CDR3. The V gene's germline CDR1 is SGDLS and CDR2 YYNGEE. The CDR3 loop reads CASSRTGGPSYEQYF. CDR3 in DNA: TGTGCCAGCAGCCGGACGGGGGGACCCTCCTACGAGCAGTACTTC.

This sequence joins TRBV7-8 and TRBJ2-1, with 8 bases matching TRBD2. V lost 4 bases and J lost 1; bases outside the gene matches: 3. This CDR3 has 15 residues. In germline, CDR1 is SGHVS, CDR2 FQNEAQ. The chain's CDR3 is CASSWGGRSYNEQFF. CDR3 nucleotide sequence: TGTGCCAGCAGCTGGGGCGGGAGGTCCTACAATGAGCAGTTCTTC.

This rearrangement joins TRBV9 to TRBJ1-4; no definite D call. Germline V gives CDR1 SGDLS, CDR2 YYNGEE. V lost 3 bases and J lost 0, with 12 bases in between. The CDR3 is made up of 16 amino acids. This chain's CDR3 is CASSGREGSTNEKLFF. CDR3 bases: TGTGCCAGCAGCGGACGTGAGGGCTCAACTAATGAAAAACTGTTTTTT.

This chain connects TRBV27 to TRBJ2-1; unclear D gene. V was pared by 2 bases and J by 7 bases, with 12 bases between. Germline V lookup: CDR1 MNHEY, CDR2 SMNVEV (reference sequence). This CDR3 region has 14 residues. CDR3 amino acids: CASSLASSVNEQFF. CDR3 nucleotide sequence: TGTGCCAGCAGTTTAGCCTCTAGTGTGAATGAGCAGTTCTTC.

The chain combines TRBV4-1 with TRBJ2-3, with TRBD2 matching 14 bases. The CDR3 length is 16 residues. Per germline, CDR1 MGHRA and CDR2 YSYEKL. The ends lost 4 bases at V and 3 bases at J; junction bases unmatched: 3. DNA for the CDR3: TGCGCCAGCAGCCTCGGGACTAGCGGGAGAACAGATACGCAGTATTTT. Protein: CASSLGTSGRTDTQYF.

The chain employs TRBV2 and TRBJ1-1; TRBD1 matches 7 bases. The junction had 4 bases not matched to a gene; V was cut back by 5 bases and J by 10 bases. There are 11 residues in the CDR3. Germline V lookup: CDR1 SNHLY, CDR2 FYNNEI. Here the CDR3 DNA reads TGTGCCAGCAGTCTACAGGGGAGAGCTTTCTTT. Translating it yields CASSLQGRAFF.